This T cell receptor beta chain comes out of a study of cytomegalovirus exposure and HLA in healthy donors. The PCR was carried out with 60 Vbeta primers and 13 Jbeta primers. Generated by immunoSEQ multiplex PCR, the TCRdb table keeps only in-frame clones and is missing some. The data contain approximately 140,000 clones, just over 70% of them singletons. Study findings and constraints: For most TCR sequences rarity was the rule, although some public TCRs occurred in many donors. It was reportedly the case that the classifier diagnosed cytomegalovirus status with high specificity and sensitivity. Earlier analysis found most TCR beta V segments productive about 87% or about 30% of the time.

Regarding this clone: Its cognate antigen is unknown.

Donors were nominally healthy when sampled, though unrecorded immune exposures were likely. This clonotype was obtained from a woman aged 60-75 years in good health and CMV-seropositive. Sequencing was performed on PBMCs.

CDR3 loop: CASRGTLSNTEAFF. The CDR3 DNA follows: TGTGCCAGCAGGGGGACACTCTCGAACACTGAAGCTTTCTTT. V usage is TRBV7-3 and J usage is TRBJ1-1; D may be TRBD1 (6 bases). With 6 bases removed from V and 1 base from J, the gap between germline ends came to 12 bases. The V gene's germline CDR1 is SGHTA and CDR2 FQGTGA. The CDR3 is 14 amino acids.